This entry concerns a single T cell receptor (beta chain). These data are taken from a study of shared clonotypes between healthy human individuals. Germline assignment: CDR1 GTSNPN and CDR2 SVGIG (reference sequence). V was shortened by 2 bases and J by 5 bases, with 22 bases between the two germline ends. The CDR3 runs 16 residues. Method: immunoSEQ multiplex PCR; TCRdb's copy keeps in-frame clones and lacks some. The table lists 550,000 to 800,000 clones, 74% of them singletons. The source is a woman aged 25-40 years in good health. What was sequenced was memory CD4+ T cells sorted from blood. The subset denotes: CD45RA-negative fraction. This chain uses TRBV30 with TRBJ2-7; D perhaps matches TRBD2 (7 bases). The CDR3 region is CAWSPRRGQGIHEQYF. The CDR3, as DNA: TGTGCCTGGAGTCCCCGGCGGGGGCAGGGGATCCACGAGCAGTACTTC.